This T cell receptor beta chain was identified during a study of T cells in Graves' hyperthyroidism and ophthalmopathy. Study-level findings and limits: Ophthalmopathy onset followed model prediction by a median approximately six months.

Lactation, pregnancy, other autoimmune disease or uncontrolled infection led to exclusion of patients. Orbital computed tomography and thyroid ultrasound, together with serum TRAb and thyroxine and clinical symptoms, were used for diagnoses. Per the germline V gene, CDR1 is SGDLS and CDR2 is YYNGEE. V gave up 4 bases and J gave up 8 bases; unmatched junction bases: 10. The CDR3 is 16 amino acids. RNA transcripts gave rise to amplified TCR beta CDR3 regions. HTBI primers were the set used in a first-round RT-PCR of the TCR CDR3. TCRdb re-called the multiplex PCR reads through MiXCR, storing one row per CDR3 protein. The sample yields 600,000 to 700,000 distinct CDR3 sequences, about 45% seen once. This clonotype was observed a few times. Its antigen is as yet unknown.

This receptor was obtained from an adult man with Graves' disease, either hyperthyroidism or ophthalmopathy (not recorded which). V gene TRBV9 combines with J gene TRBJ1-6; 9 bases map to TRBD1. The sequenced sample consisted of peripheral blood or thyroid tissue (not recorded which). The CDR3 spells CASSSSGQGTHSPLHF. CDR3 nucleotides: TGTGCCAGCAGCTCGAGCGGACAGGGGACTCATTCACCCCTCCACTTT.